This T cell receptor beta chain derives from a study of blood T cell repertoires in COVID-19. The overall study: The origin of the acute and convalescent COVID-19 samples was the United States, Italy and Spain.

Individuals aged about 18 to 100 years were recruited from roughly 23 US areas. Participant reports of clinical history set cohort assignment. Original methodology: The assay estimated nucleated cells by amplifying reference gene primers. Measured with immunoSEQ multiplex PCR; TCRdb has only the in-frame clones, and not every one. The V and J calls and clone size are taken from that table; D and trimming were inferred from the DNA. Among around 360,000 clones listed, 80% to 90% were seen once. The V gene lost 4 bases and the J gene lost 1 base, with 7 bases spanning the gap. Germline assignment: CDR1 SGHNT and CDR2 YYREEE (reference sequence). This CDR3 is 13 amino acids long.

The chain recombines TRBV5-4 with TRBJ2-3; D remains unclear. This receptor was obtained from a man in his forties in a cohort exposed to, infected with or recovered from COVID-19 (not recorded which). The sample taken for sequencing was PBMCs or T cells enriched from blood (not recorded which). As DNA, the CDR3 is TGTGCCAGCAGCGGGCTGGGCACAGATACGCAGTATTTT. Translated: CASSGLGTDTQYF.